The 18 T cell receptor beta chains reported below all come from one sample, sequenced in a study of blood T cell repertoires in COVID-19. Sequencing used immunoSEQ multiplex PCR; TCRdb keeps in-frame clones, though not all of them. The sample has almost 250,000 clones; about 89% are singletons. The sample taken for sequencing was peripheral blood. The receptors originated from a woman aged 55-69 years who had recovered from COVID-19.

The J gene is TRBJ2-1, the V gene TRBV11-3; possibly TRBD1 for D (6 bases). This CDR3 spans 15 amino acids. Germline V gene data show CDR1 as SGHNT and CDR2 as YENEEA. Trimming removed 5 bases from V and 3 bases from J, with 14 bases in between. CDR3 sequence reads: CASSPRTALYNEQFF. For the CDR3, the DNA is TGTGCCAGCAGCCCAAGGACAGCCCTCTACAATGAGCAGTTCTTC.

The genes are TRBV10-3 and TRBJ1-6; the D gene is possibly TRBD1 (6 bases). The germline V gene has CDR1 ENHRY and CDR2 SYGVKD. V lost 4 bases to trimming and J lost 11 bases, with 15 bases between them. This CDR3 is 14 amino acids long. Written as DNA, the CDR3 is TGTGCCATCAGTGCTGGGCAGGGGAGGGCACCCCTCCACTTT. This sequence encodes CAISAGQGRAPLHF.

The chain carries TRBV5-6 and TRBJ1-1, with TRBD1 matching 7 bases. The CDR3 contains 14 residues. Unmatched junction bases numbered 6, after V lost 5 bases and J lost 2 bases. CDR1 SGHDT and CDR2 YYEEEE come from the germline V gene. The CDR3: CASSSGQANTEAFF. CDR3 nucleotide sequence: TGTGCCAGCAGTTCTGGACAGGCTAACACTGAAGCTTTCTTT.

This clone appeared once. The chain couples TRBV3-1 (or the pseudogene TRBV3-2) to TRBJ2-7; D is unresolved. Per the germline V gene, CDR1 is LGHDT and CDR2 is YNNKEL (reference sequence). Trimming pared 1 base from V and 1 base from J, leaving 5 bases between. This CDR3 is 13 amino acids long. The CDR3 nucleotides read TGTGCCAGCAGCCAAGTTAATTCCTACGAGCAGTACTTC. It translates to CASSQVNSYEQYF.

This clone was seen a few times. The chain recombines TRBV18 with TRBJ1-2; possibly TRBD1 for D (5 bases). This CDR3 comprises 19 residues. Trimming pared 5 bases from V and 4 bases from J, leaving 29 bases between. The germline CDR1 and CDR2 sequences are KGHSH and LQKENI. The CDR3 DNA is TGTGCCAGCTCAGGGACCAGCCCACGGCAGGCCCTCGGGGGCTATGGCTACACCTTC. Protein: CASSGTSPRQALGGYGYTF. The complete variable domain, with remaining parts taken from reference TRBV18 and TRBJ1-2, reads NAGVMQNPRHLVRRRGQEARLRCSPMKGHSHVYWYRQLPEEGLKFMVYLQKENIIDESGMPKERFSAEFPKEGPSILRIQQVVRGDSAAYFCASSGTSPRQALGGYGYTFGSGTRLTVV.

The chain is built from TRBV6-4 and TRBJ1-3, with D unresolved. CDR3 length: 13 amino acids. Germline CDR1 is MRHNA and CDR2 is SNTAGT. Trimming shortened V by 8 bases and J by 2 bases, and 10 bases separated the two germline ends. CDR3 loop: CASLLNTGNTIYF. CDR3 coding DNA: TGTGCCAGCTTATTAAACACTGGAAACACCATATATTTT.

DNA for the CDR3: TGTGCCAGCCAGACTAGCGGGGGAGGCGACGAGCAGTACTTC. Its translation: CASQTSGGGDEQYF. The chain joins TRBV19 to TRBJ2-7, with 12 bases fitting TRBD2. This CDR3 region has 14 residues. V shed 9 bases, J shed 5 bases, and the junction held 8 bases outside the gene matches. CDR1 and CDR2 (germline): LNHDA, SQIVND (reference sequence).

The V gene is TRBV28, the J gene TRBJ2-7; D gene ambiguous. The germline gives CDR1 MDHEN, CDR2 SYDVKM. Trimming cost V 2 bases and J 4 bases, with 6 bases left between them. The CDR3 has 12 residues. CDR3 coding DNA: TGTGCCAGCAGTTTACTCCGTTACGAGCAGTACTTC. This sequence encodes CASSLLRYEQYF.

The chain carries TRBV7-3 and TRBJ1-1, with D unclear. V lost 4 bases and J lost 0, with 6 bases in between. The CDR3 loop spans 13 amino acids. Germline assignment: CDR1 SGHTA and CDR2 FQGTGA. The CDR3, as DNA: TGTGCCAGCAGCTCACAGATGAACACTGAAGCTTTCTTT. Translated, it gives CASSSQMNTEAFF.

This chain links TRBV19 with TRBJ2-1; 9 bases are a match to TRBD2. The CDR3 totals 14 residues. The J segment lost 2 bases and the V segment lost 7 bases, leaving 3 bases of the junction unmatched. Germline V gene sequence: CDR1 LNHDA, CDR2 SQIVND (reference sequence). The CDR3 sequence: CASNPSGAYNEQFF. CDR3 in DNA: TGTGCCAGTAACCCTAGCGGGGCCTACAATGAGCAGTTCTTC.

J is TRBJ2-2 and V is TRBV6-6; 9 bases agree with TRBD2. Germline values: CDR1 MNHNY, CDR2 SVGAGI (reference sequence). Trimming at V came to 6 bases and at J to 4 bases, leaving 9 bases not matched to a gene. The CDR3 is made up of 16 amino acids. Here the CDR3 DNA reads TGTGCCAGCAGGCCTTCGGCGGGGGGGCCCACCGGGGAGCTGTTTTTT. This sequence encodes CASRPSAGGPTGELFF.

J is TRBJ2-5 and V is TRBV5-1, with a tentative D call TRBD2 (6 bases). Germline V gene data show CDR1 as SGHRS and CDR2 as YFSETQ. The CDR3 totals 15 residues. V lost 0 bases to trimming and J lost 5 bases, with 14 bases between them. The CDR3 nucleotides read TGCGCCAGCAGCTTGGCACTGGGAGGTATTGAGACCCAGTACTTC. This gives the protein CASSLALGGIETQYF.

CDR3: CAISIDFPRDRDISAQHF. Here the CDR3 DNA reads TGTGCCATCAGTATCGATTTCCCCCGGGACAGGGATATCTCGGCCCAGCATTTT. The chain joins TRBV10-3 to TRBJ1-5; 9 bases are shared with TRBD1. The CDR3 spans 18 residues. V trimming: 5 bases; J trimming: 11 bases; junction bases outside the gene matches: 22. CDR1 and CDR2 (germline): ENHRY, SYGVKD.

The CDR3 reads CASSAPGDTGYTF. In DNA, the CDR3 is TGTGCCAGCAGTGCCCCAGGGGACACTGGCTACACCTTC. This chain links TRBV12-3 or TRBV12-4 with TRBJ1-2; a possible D gene is TRBD1 (6 bases). Trimming removed 5 bases from V and 7 bases from J, with 14 bases in between. The CDR3 is 13 amino acids.

The chain links TRBV3-1 (or the pseudogene TRBV3-2) to TRBJ1-6; possible D gene TRBD1, 5 bases. CDR3 length: 17 amino acids. V lost 0 bases, J lost 2 bases, and 11 bases lay in between. From germline, CDR1 is LGHDT and CDR2 YNNKEL (reference sequence). In DNA form, the CDR3 reads TGTGCCAGCAGCCAAGAGCGGGGGGGTACCTATAATTCACCCCTCCACTTT. This codes for CASSQERGGTYNSPLHF.

Concerning this clone: In the same sample, other DNA sequences code for this CDR3. The chain carries TRBV9 and TRBJ1-6; D may be TRBD1 (6 bases). V shed 0 bases and J shed 7 bases, with 8 bases lying between them. In germline, CDR1 is SGDLS, CDR2 YYNGEE. The length of the CDR3 is 14 residues. The CDR3 nucleotides are TGTGCCAGCAGCGTAGACAGGGCAAATTCACCCCTCCACTTT. Protein sequence: CASSVDRANSPLHF.

The gene calls are TRBV19 and TRBJ2-1; 15 bases match TRBD2. Losses at the gene ends were 3 bases for V and 8 bases for J; bases not matched to a gene: 2. The CDR3 spans 15 residues. CDR1 is LNHDA, CDR2 SQIVND, per germline (reference sequence). The CDR3 DNA reads TGTGCCAGTAGTATGGGACTAGCGGGGGGCCATGAGCAGTTCTTC. Amino acid sequence: CASSMGLAGGHEQFF.

This chain joins TRBV7-8 and TRBJ1-3, with D possibly TRBD1 on 6 matching bases. The V gene's germline CDR1 is SGHVS and CDR2 FQNEAQ. V was pared by 5 bases and J by 0 bases, with 17 bases between. CDR3 size: 17 residues. Written as DNA, the CDR3 is TGTGCCAGCAGCCGTTGGGGGCAGGCAAACTCTGGAAACACCATATATTTT. Amino acid sequence: CASSRWGQANSGNTIYF.